This T cell receptor (beta chain) was captured by sequencing in a study of monozygotic twins with inflammatory bowel disease. A word on this clonotype: Its antigen is unidentified.

General study points: Versus healthy twins, IBD patients showed fewer clonotypes shared with others, especially with disease activity.

Making cDNA involved eight separate reactions per sample. A template switching step added UMIs, each with a 6-nucleotide sample barcode. Two rounds of nested PCR, of around 16 and 10 cycles, were run on TCRalpha and TCRbeta cDNA. From its re-call of the 5' RACE reads, TCRdb lists each CDR3 protein once, without DNA. The sample spans a few hundred thousand distinct CDR3 sequences; the ten largest clones claim around 2.6%. The germline V gene has CDR1 MNHNS and CDR2 SASEGT. The CDR3 length is 14 residues. The J gene is TRBJ2-5, the V gene TRBV6-1; TCRdb proposes TRBD2, but this gene call is untestable without DNA. The clonotype was recovered from a human donor with ulcerative colitis or Crohn's disease, or a healthy co-twin of an affected twin (not recorded which). Source material: blood. The CDR3 loop is CASRERRGVETQYF.